This TCR beta chain was observed in a study of cytomegalovirus exposure and HLA in healthy donors. Some clones are missing from TCRdb's copy, which holds only in-frame ones; the method was immunoSEQ multiplex PCR. This sample carries about 130,000 clones, approximately 89% of them seen once, and the ten largest clones take over 3%. Germline CDR1 is SEHNR and CDR2 is FQNEAQ (reference sequence). The V and J ends lost 4 bases and 0 bases respectively, with 19 bases between them. CDR3 length equals 18 residues. Whole-study findings and limits: There were a few CMV-associated chains whose specificity for CMV antigens was confirmed in vitro.

A note on this clone: Its antigen is not identified.

The sequencing input was PBMCs. The J gene is TRBJ2-4, the V gene TRBV7-9; possible D gene TRBD2, 6 bases. The TCR comes from a man aged 30 to 39 in good health and CMV-seronegative. The CDR3 loop reads CASSSRLEPDIAKNIQYF. In DNA form, the CDR3 reads TGTGCCAGCAGCTCCCGACTAGAACCTGATATAGCCAAAAACATTCAGTACTTC.